These 32 T cell receptor beta chains were all obtained from the same sample, sequenced in a study of blood T cells in healthy people across ages (dated by TCRdb to between 2014 and 2017). The library was generated by 5' RACE. The reads were generated on an Illumina HiSeq 2500. A second PCR of 7 to 11 cycles was performed with a sample-barcoded 5' primer and a J-beta primer mix. TCRdb redid the processing of the public reads, applying fastp at Q25 and MiXCR, and retained in-frame beta chains. Entries are consolidated by CDR3 protein sequence, retaining the most common genes and DNA. In this sample the table shows hundreds of thousands of distinct CDR3 sequences, more than 55% of which occur a single time. The ten largest account for approximately 24% of the sample. The sequenced sample consisted of blood. Receptors originate from a man between 35 and 55 years old in good health.

This chain links TRBV5-5 with TRBJ1-2; 9 bases line up with TRBD1. With 4 bases clipped from V and 6 bases from J, the junction kept 4 bases outside the gene matches. The CDR3 is 13 amino acids. The germline CDR1 and CDR2 sequences are SGHKS and YYEKEE (reference sequence). The CDR3 DNA sequence: TGTGCCAGCAGCAACCGGGACAGGGATGGCTACACCTTC. Its protein product is CASSNRDRDGYTF.

This clonotype appeared a few times. This chain joins TRBV10-3 and TRBJ2-3, with 9 bases identical to TRBD2. The ends lost 3 bases at V and 4 bases at J; junction bases unmatched: 5. The CDR3 is 15 amino acids. The germline V gene has CDR1 ENHRY and CDR2 SYGVKD. For the CDR3, the DNA is TGTGCCATCAGTGACCCTAGCGGGAAATCAGATACGCAGTATTTT. Translating gives CAISDPSGKSDTQYF.

V and J are TRBV28 and TRBJ1-5, with 8 bases fitting TRBD1. V was pared by 2 bases and J by 2 bases, with 14 bases of the junction left unmatched. The CDR3 totals 19 residues. From germline, CDR1 is MDHEN and CDR2 SYDVKM. This CDR3 reads CASSLGPPQGAVGNQPQHF. The CDR3 coding sequence is TGTGCCAGCAGTTTAGGCCCTCCCCAGGGGGCTGTTGGCAATCAGCCCCAGCATTTT.

This chain joins TRBV19 and TRBJ2-7, with D perhaps TRBD2 (6 bases). Germline CDR1 reads LNHDA; CDR2 reads SQIVND (reference sequence). V shed 3 bases and J shed 0 bases, with 9 bases lying between them. CDR3 length equals 14 residues. CDR3: CASSMTRSSYEQYF. The CDR3 DNA is TGTGCCAGTAGTATGACTAGGAGCTCCTACGAGCAGTACTTC.

Remarks on this clonotype: This may arise from a read error, as a much more abundant clone is one base away. The chain joins TRBV28 to TRBJ2-5, with TRBD2 identical over 10 bases. V shed 5 bases, J shed 1 base, and the junction held 10 bases outside the gene matches. The CDR3 covers 17 residues. Germline loops: CDR1 MDHEN, CDR2 SYDVKM. CDR3 sequence reads: CASSLPAGGLLQETQYF. The CDR3 bases are TGTGCCAGCAGTCTACCAGCGGGGGGGCTCCTCCAAGAGACCCAGTACTTC.

This clonotype has only one observation. V usage is TRBV24-1 and J usage is TRBJ2-5, with TRBD2 matching over 8 bases. This CDR3 spans 17 amino acids. The V segment lost 5 bases and the J segment 11 bases; nucleotides outside the gene matches: 21. CDR1 is KGHDR and CDR2 is SFDVKD in the germline V gene. The CDR3 sequence is CATSAPRAGVESYEQYF. The CDR3 DNA follows: TGTGCCACCAGTGCCCCCCGAGCGGGAGTCGAGAGTTATGAGCAGTACTTC.

CDR3 DNA: TGTGCCATCAAGCTTGGGACAGGCCGCTCTGGGGCCAACGTCCTGACTTTC. It is translated as CAIKLGTGRSGANVLTF. V is TRBV10-3 and J is TRBJ2-6, with 8 bases fitting TRBD1. Germline lookup yields CDR1 ENHRY and CDR2 SYGVKD. The J segment lost 0 bases and the V segment lost 7 bases, leaving 8 bases of the junction unmatched. This CDR3 comprises 17 residues.

The sample holds a few counts of this clonotype. The chain carries TRBV7-9 and TRBJ1-6; 9 bases agree with TRBD1. The CDR3 covers 13 residues. Germline values: CDR1 SEHNR, CDR2 FQNEAQ (reference sequence). Germline trimming cut 4 bases from V and 10 bases from J; bases unmatched to any gene: 2. CDR3 coding DNA: TGTGCCAGCAGCTCCGGGACAGGGTCACCCCTCCACTTT. Translation: CASSSGTGSPLHF.

The chain joins TRBV25-1 to TRBJ2-7, with D perhaps given as TRBD1 or TRBD2 (5 bases each). There are 13 residues in the CDR3. Trimming cost V 2 bases and J 5 bases, with 10 bases left between them. From germline, CDR1 is MGHDK and CDR2 SYGVNS. CDR3 loop: CASSEEGLHEQYF. As DNA, the CDR3 is TGTGCCAGCAGTGAAGAGGGGCTCCACGAGCAGTACTTC.

The J gene is TRBJ2-7, the V gene TRBV6-5; TRBD2 matches at 11 bases. The J segment lost 7 bases and the V segment lost 7 bases, leaving 12 bases of the junction unmatched. Germline V gene data show CDR1 as MNHEY and CDR2 as SVGAGI. This CDR3 has 15 residues. The chain's CDR3 is CASTKTSGVPWEQYF. CDR3 nucleotides: TGTGCCAGCACCAAGACTAGCGGGGTTCCCTGGGAGCAGTACTTC.

The chain combines TRBV2 with TRBJ2-7; TRBD1 aligns across 8 bases. With the DNA end fitting TRBJ2-1 better, the J assignment may be wrong. This CDR3 comprises 15 residues. CDR1 is SNHLY, CDR2 FYNNEI, per germline. This chain's CDR3 is CASTRWTGPTGEQFF. Here the CDR3 DNA reads TGTGCCAGCACCCGTTGGACAGGGCCCACAGGGGAGCAGTTCTTC.

V usage is TRBV6-1 and J usage is TRBJ2-3, with a possible D match to TRBD1 (6 bases). The CDR3 runs 15 residues. In germline, CDR1 is MNHNS, CDR2 SASEGT. V lost 9 bases and J 0 bases, leaving 16 bases between the germline ends. The CDR3 DNA reads as TGTGCCAGTGCCCCGGACAGAATTAGCACAGATACGCAGTATTTT. It specifies CASAPDRISTDTQYF.

The CDR3 spells CASSRDRAGGTDTQYF. The CDR3, as DNA: TGCGCCAGCAGCCGAGATAGAGCGGGGGGCACAGATACGCAGTATTTT. This sequence joins TRBV4-1 and TRBJ2-3, with 8 bases aligning to TRBD2. V was clipped by 4 bases and J by 1 base; unmatched bases: 7. Germline V gives CDR1 MGHRA, CDR2 YSYEKL. CDR3 length: 16 residues.

This rearrangement joins TRBV28 to TRBJ2-7; no firm D call. CDR1 is MDHEN and CDR2 is SYDVKM in the germline V gene. The CDR3 spans 13 residues. V was shortened by 5 bases and J by 3 bases, with 11 bases between the two germline ends. Written as DNA, the CDR3 is TGTGCCAGCAGTACCAGAACCCTCTACGAGCAGTACTTC. Protein product: CASSTRTLYEQYF. Full variable domain (missing parts from reference TRBV28 and TRBJ2-7): DVKVTQSSRYLVKRTGEKVFLECVQDMDHENMFWYRQDPGLGLRLIYFSYDVKMKEKGDIPEGYSVSREKKERFSLILESASTNQTSMYLCASSTRTLYEQYFGPGTRLTVT.

The chain couples TRBV4-3 to TRBJ2-3; no clear D. Trimming took off 0 bases at V and 5 bases at J, with 9 bases between the two ends. The CDR3 runs 14 residues. Germline V gene sequence: CDR1 LGHNA, CDR2 YSLEER. This CDR3 is CASSQDPEKDTQYF. In DNA form, the CDR3 reads TGCGCCAGCAGCCAAGATCCCGAGAAAGATACGCAGTATTTT.

This clonotype has only a few counts. The J gene is TRBJ2-5, the V gene TRBV29-1, with 8 bases matching TRBD2. The DNA matches TRBJ2-7 better at its end, which makes the J call doubtful. CDR1 is SQVTM, CDR2 ANQGSEA, per germline. This CDR3 spans 15 amino acids. The CDR3 reads CSVEDPSSGRYEQYF. The CDR3 DNA reads as TGCAGCGTTGAAGATCCGTCCAGCGGGAGATACGAGCAGTACTTC.

J is TRBJ2-4 and V is TRBV20-1; possible D gene TRBD2, 7 bases. The CDR3 extends over 16 amino acids. V was cut by 6 bases and J by 5 bases, with 23 bases left in between. CDR1 and CDR2 from the germline V gene are DFQATT and SNEGSKA (reference sequence). The CDR3 nucleotides are TGCAGTGCCCAATTGCCTAAGGGGGGGCGGGAAAACATTCAGTACTTC. Protein sequence: CSAQLPKGGRENIQYF.

This clonotype came up once. This chain uses TRBV29-1 with TRBJ1-1, with TRBD1 matching over 9 bases. This CDR3 region has 13 residues. Trimming removed 4 bases from V and 8 bases from J; junction bases left unmatched: 8. Per germline, CDR1 SQVTM and CDR2 ANQGSEA. In DNA form, the CDR3 reads TGCAGCGTTGGTTTAATGGGACAGGGCGAAGCTTTCTTT. It codes for CSVGLMGQGEAFF. The whole variable domain, filled in from reference TRBV29-1 and TRBJ1-1, reads SAVISQKPSRDICQRGTSLTIQCQVDSQVTMMFWYRQQPGQSLTLIATANQGSEATYESGFVIDKFPISRPNLTFSTLTVSNMSPEDSSIYLCSVGLMGQGEAFFGQGTRLTVV.

The chain is built from TRBV28 and TRBJ2-5; the D gene is possibly TRBD2 (7 bases). Per germline, CDR1 MDHEN and CDR2 SYDVKM. The CDR3 is 15 residues long. The V end lost 3 bases, the J end lost 2 bases, and 13 bases lay between the germline ends. The CDR3 sequence is CASSFGGRGQETQYF. The DNA for the CDR3 is TGTGCCAGCAGTTTCGGGGGGCGCGGGCAAGAGACCCAGTACTTC.

This clonotype was detected a few times. The chain uses TRBV7-2 and TRBJ2-5; 8 bases agree with TRBD2. The CDR3 loop spans 16 amino acids. J gave up 2 bases and V 3 bases, and 8 bases lay outside the gene matches. Germline CDR1 is SGHTA and CDR2 is FQGNSA. DNA of the CDR3: TGTGCCAGCAGCTTTTCTGGCACTAGCGGACAAGAGACCCAGTACTTC. Translated: CASSFSGTSGQETQYF.

The rearrangement links TRBV10-1 to TRBJ2-3, with unresolved D. The length of the CDR3 is 13 residues. CDR1 is WNHNN, CDR2 SYGVQD, per germline (reference sequence). Deletions cut 2 bases from V and 2 bases from J, with 5 bases between. Written as DNA, the CDR3 is TGCGCCAGCAGTGAGGACAACACAGATACGCAGTATTTT. It translates to CASSEDNTDTQYF.

This clonotype was counted only a few times. The rearrangement uses TRBV27 and TRBJ1-4; the D gene is possibly TRBD1 (6 bases). V gave up 5 bases and J gave up 8 bases, with 18 bases separating them. CDR3 length: 15 residues. Per germline, CDR1 MNHEY and CDR2 SMNVEV (reference sequence). This CDR3 reads CASSPSPGAFEKLFF. The CDR3 DNA sequence: TGTGCCAGCAGTCCCTCCCCGGGGGCATTCGAAAAACTGTTTTTT.

This clonotype was observed a few times. The DNA for the CDR3 is TGTGCCAGCAGTCCCCGGGGACGGGGGGGGACAGATACGCAGTATTTT. This gives the protein CASSPRGRGGTDTQYF. The chain uses TRBV12-3 or TRBV12-4 and TRBJ2-3; 8 bases line up with TRBD2. V lost 5 bases and J lost 3; bases outside the gene matches: 10. This CDR3 is built from 16 residues.

The chain combines TRBV5-1 with TRBJ2-3; either TRBD1 or TRBD2 may supply D (6 bases each). Trimming shortened V by 1 base and J by 5 bases, and 14 bases separated the two germline ends. The V gene's germline CDR1 is SGHRS and CDR2 YFSETQ. The CDR3 loop spans 15 amino acids. The CDR3 DNA reads as TGCGCCAGCAGCTTGTTCGGGGGCCAAGGAGATACGCAGTATTTT. It encodes CASSLFGGQGDTQYF.

Only a few counts were recorded for this clonotype. The chain links TRBV20-1 to TRBJ1-6; TRBD1 is a possible D gene (6 bases). The CDR3 contains 15 residues. Germline CDR1 is DFQATT and CDR2 is SNEGSKA (reference sequence). The V end lost 0 bases, the J end lost 7 bases, and 13 bases lay between the germline ends. CDR3 residues: CSARDPGAGNSPLHF. CDR3 coding DNA: TGCAGTGCTAGAGATCCGGGGGCTGGGAATTCACCCCTCCACTTT.

This clonotype has a handful of counts. The chain has TRBV9 and TRBJ2-7; D remains unclear. V lost 0 bases and J 2 bases, leaving 9 bases between the germline ends. From germline, CDR1 is SGDLS and CDR2 YYNGEE. This CDR3 has 14 residues. Here the CDR3 DNA reads TGTGCCAGCAGCGTAGTTCAGGATACCTACGAGCAGTACTTC. Translated, it gives CASSVVQDTYEQYF.

V is TRBV7-2 and J is TRBJ2-1; TRBD1 matches 10 bases. Germline lookup yields CDR1 SGHTA and CDR2 FQGNSA. CDR3 length: 15 amino acids. Trimming took 3 bases from V and 5 from J; bases not matched to a gene: 4. Here the CDR3 reads CASSFRTGGDNEQFF. The CDR3 DNA is TGTGCCAGCAGCTTCAGGACAGGGGGGGACAATGAGCAGTTCTTC.

This chain uses TRBV29-1 with TRBJ2-7; TRBD2 aligns across 7 bases. This CDR3 comprises 17 residues. The V gene's germline CDR1 is SQVTM and CDR2 ANQGSEA. Trimming removed 5 bases from V and 4 bases from J; junction bases left unmatched: 20. The CDR3 region has the DNA TGCAGCGTTTTACCTACGCTTCGTGGGTCAGCGGGGTACGAGCAGTACTTC. It is translated as CSVLPTLRGSAGYEQYF.

V is TRBV6-1 and J is TRBJ2-1; 11 nucleotides align to TRBD1. V lost 4 bases and J lost 7; bases outside the gene matches: 9. In germline, CDR1 is MNHNS, CDR2 SASEGT. The CDR3 sequence is 16 residues long. CDR3 amino acids: CASSGRPGQGVNEQFF. The CDR3 DNA reads as TGTGCCAGCAGTGGTAGACCGGGACAGGGGGTTAATGAGCAGTTCTTC.

The chain uses TRBV9 and TRBJ2-1; 9 bases are a match to TRBD2. CDR3 length equals 15 residues. J gave up 3 bases and V 3 bases, and 4 bases lay outside the gene matches. Germline V CDR1 and CDR2: SGDLS, YYNGEE. This CDR3 is CASSELAGSYNEQFF. The CDR3 nucleotides read TGTGCCAGCAGCGAGCTAGCGGGAAGCTACAATGAGCAGTTCTTC.

This clonotype was observed a single time. The chain is built from TRBV4-3 and TRBJ1-2, with D possibly TRBD1 on 5 matching bases. Trimming left V 1 base short and J 0 bases short, with 15 bases between. The CDR3 runs to 17 residues. From germline, CDR1 is LGHNA and CDR2 YSLEER. The CDR3 DNA is TGCGCCAGCAGCCAAGGTCTTGGGGCGGAAGCTAACTATGGCTACACCTTC. Protein product: CASSQGLGAEANYGYTF.

The V and J genes are TRBV9 and TRBJ2-6; 8 bases fit TRBD2. This CDR3 is 16 amino acids long. Losses at the gene ends were 4 bases for V and 0 bases for J; bases not matched to a gene: 3. In germline, CDR1 is SGDLS, CDR2 YYNGEE. This CDR3 reads CASSRRGGSGANVLTF. CDR3 coding DNA: TGTGCCAGCAGCAGACGGGGGGGCTCTGGGGCCAACGTCCTGACTTTC.